A selection of T cell receptor beta chains follows, all from one sample in a study of blood T cell repertoires in COVID-19. Using immunoSEQ multiplex PCR, the repertoire was profiled, and TCRdb retains in-frame clones only, with some absent. The profile shows around 310,000 clones, nearly 90% of them singletons. Sample: peripheral blood. These receptors were collected from a woman aged 40-49 years with COVID-19, enrolled during active disease. Both conserved end residues are part of each CDR3. Some rows mark clone size as missing; the rest say once, few, many or name a class of expanded clone.

j_call	v_call	clone_size	cdr3_aa
TRBJ1-6	TRBV28	-	CATNRDNNSPLHF
TRBJ2-3	TRBV5-1	-	CASSLAGSTADTQYF
TRBJ2-5	TRBV5-6	-	CASSLKLAGGETQYF
TRBJ2-7	TRBV27	once	CASSYPGQGDSYEQYF
TRBJ1-2	TRBV5-8	once	CASSLPGGNYGYTF
TRBJ1-1	TRBV7-9	-	CASSYTQNTEAFF
TRBJ2-3	TRBV4-1	once	CASSQTSGGAATDTQYF
TRBJ2-7	TRBV5-1	-	CASSQRSGGSYEQYF
TRBJ1-1	TRBV6-2/TRBV6-3	few	CASSYSGQGARAEAFF
TRBJ2-7	TRBV27	once	CASSLLAAAYEQYF
TRBJ2-1	TRBV6-5	-	CASSYFRRGNEQFF
TRBJ2-5	TRBV28	-	CASSFFTPSRETQYF
TRBJ2-7	TRBV4-3	-	CASSADRDSSYEQYF
TRBJ1-5	TRBV19	-	CASTPRDSNQPQHF
TRBJ2-1	TRBV19	-	CASNSRGDEQFF
TRBJ1-4	TRBV7-9	-	CAVRTQGAGEKLFF
TRBJ1-4	TRBV28	-	CASSFYGTGEEKLFF
TRBJ1-2	TRBV6-5	-	CASSRYSGTAYGYTF
TRBJ2-7	TRBV21-1	-	CASSKGGTGGYEQYF
TRBJ2-1	TRBV7-3	-	CASSHEPRSYNEQFF
TRBJ2-2	TRBV15	-	CATSRDLAQNTGELFF